The present entry profiles one T cell receptor (beta chain) with its context. These data come from a study of technical replicates of blood from a handful of donors. Profiled with immunoSEQ multiplex PCR; TCRdb holds only in-frame clones, not every one. The repertoire consists of 55,000 to 80,000 clones, with 95% to 98% occurring once and the leading ten covering under 0.2%. There are 14 residues in the CDR3. Trimming removed 5 bases from V and 3 bases from J, with 13 bases in between. Germline CDR1 is MDHEN and CDR2 is SYDVKM. What was sequenced was T cells isolated from PBMCs. This TCR was sampled from a human donor in good health. This chain joins TRBV28 and TRBJ1-1; D possibly corresponds to TRBD1 (5 bases). CDR3 protein: CASSPHGAHTEAFF. CDR3 DNA: TGTGCCAGCAGTCCCCATGGGGCGCACACTGAAGCTTTCTTT.